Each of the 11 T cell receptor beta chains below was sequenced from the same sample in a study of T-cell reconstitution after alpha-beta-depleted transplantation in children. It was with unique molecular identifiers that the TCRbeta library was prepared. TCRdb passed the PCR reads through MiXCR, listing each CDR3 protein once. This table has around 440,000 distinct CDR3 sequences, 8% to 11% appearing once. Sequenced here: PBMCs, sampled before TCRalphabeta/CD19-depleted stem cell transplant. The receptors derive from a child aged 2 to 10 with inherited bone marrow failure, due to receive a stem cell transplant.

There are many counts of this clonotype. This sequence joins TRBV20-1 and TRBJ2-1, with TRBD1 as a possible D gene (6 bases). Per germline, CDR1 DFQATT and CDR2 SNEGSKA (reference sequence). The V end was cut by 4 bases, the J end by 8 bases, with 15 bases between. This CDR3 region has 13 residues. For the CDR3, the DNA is TGCAGTGCTAACAGACAGGCCGGCCATGAGCAGTTCTTC. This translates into CSANRQAGHEQFF.

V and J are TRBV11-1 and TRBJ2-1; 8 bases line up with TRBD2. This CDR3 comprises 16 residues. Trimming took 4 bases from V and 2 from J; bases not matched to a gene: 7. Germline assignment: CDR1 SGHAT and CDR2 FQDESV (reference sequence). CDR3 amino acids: CASSYGREVPYNEQFF. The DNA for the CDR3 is TGTGCCAGCAGCTACGGGCGGGAGGTCCCCTACAATGAGCAGTTCTTC.

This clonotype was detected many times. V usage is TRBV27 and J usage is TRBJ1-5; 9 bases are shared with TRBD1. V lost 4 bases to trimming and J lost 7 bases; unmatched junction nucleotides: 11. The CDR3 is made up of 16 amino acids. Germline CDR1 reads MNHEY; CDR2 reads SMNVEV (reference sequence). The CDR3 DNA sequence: TGTGCCAGCAGTTCCTCGATCACAGGGGGCTGGCAGCCCCAGCATTTT. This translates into CASSSSITGGWQPQHF.

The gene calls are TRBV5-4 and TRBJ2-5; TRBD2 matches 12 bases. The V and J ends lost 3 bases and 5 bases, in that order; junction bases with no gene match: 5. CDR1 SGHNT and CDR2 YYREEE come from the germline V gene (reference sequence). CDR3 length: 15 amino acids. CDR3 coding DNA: TGTGCCAGCAGCTCCTGGACTAGCGGGGCGGAGACCCAGTACTTC. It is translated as CASSSWTSGAETQYF.

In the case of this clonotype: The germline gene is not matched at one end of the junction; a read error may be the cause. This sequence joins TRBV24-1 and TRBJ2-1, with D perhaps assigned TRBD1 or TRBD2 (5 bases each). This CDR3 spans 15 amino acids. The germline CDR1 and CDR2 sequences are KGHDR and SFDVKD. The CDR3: CSTSDNRLGHNEQFF. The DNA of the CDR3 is TGTTCCACCAGTGATAACCGATTGGGACACAATGAGCAGTTCTTC.

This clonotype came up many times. In nucleotides, the CDR3 is TGTGCCAGCAGCCCACTATATTGGGGCAGCGCGACCTCTGGGGCCAACGTCCTGACTTTC. It encodes CASSPLYWGSATSGANVLTF. The genes are TRBV7-8 and TRBJ2-6, with D possibly TRBD1 on 5 matching bases. Germline lookup yields CDR1 SGHVS and CDR2 FQNEAQ. Trimming left V 5 bases short and J 0 bases short, with 23 bases between. The CDR3 covers 20 residues.

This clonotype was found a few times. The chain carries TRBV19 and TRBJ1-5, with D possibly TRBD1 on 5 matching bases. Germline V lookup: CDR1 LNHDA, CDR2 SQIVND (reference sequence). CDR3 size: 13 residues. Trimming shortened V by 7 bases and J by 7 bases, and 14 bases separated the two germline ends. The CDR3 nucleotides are TGTGCCAGTAACGGGGGGAAAGAGCAGCCCCAGCATTTT. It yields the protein CASNGGKEQPQHF.

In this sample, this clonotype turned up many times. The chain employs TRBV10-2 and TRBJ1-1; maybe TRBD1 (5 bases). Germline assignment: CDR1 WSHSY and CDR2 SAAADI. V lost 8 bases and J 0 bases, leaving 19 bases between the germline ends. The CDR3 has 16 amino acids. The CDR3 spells CASLRWQGGMNTEAFF. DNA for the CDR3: TGCGCCAGCCTTAGGTGGCAGGGCGGAATGAACACTGAAGCTTTCTTT.

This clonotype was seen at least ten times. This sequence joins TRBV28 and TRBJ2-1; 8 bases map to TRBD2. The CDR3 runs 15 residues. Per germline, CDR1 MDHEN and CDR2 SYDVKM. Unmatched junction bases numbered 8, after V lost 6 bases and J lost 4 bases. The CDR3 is CASRKGREAYNEQFF. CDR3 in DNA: TGTGCCAGCAGAAAGGGGCGGGAGGCTTACAATGAGCAGTTCTTC. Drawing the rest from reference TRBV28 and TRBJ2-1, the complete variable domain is DVKVTQSSRYLVKRTGEKVFLECVQDMDHENMFWYRQDPGLGLRLIYFSYDVKMKEKGDIPEGYSVSREKKERFSLILESASTNQTSMYLCASRKGREAYNEQFFGPGTRLTVL.

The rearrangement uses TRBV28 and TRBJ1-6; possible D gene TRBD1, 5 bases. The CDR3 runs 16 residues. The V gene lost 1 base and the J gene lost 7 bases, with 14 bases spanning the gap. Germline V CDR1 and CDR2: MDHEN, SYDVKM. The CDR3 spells CASSLSRGGANSPLHF. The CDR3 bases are TGTGCCAGCAGTTTATCCCGAGGTGGGGCCAATTCACCCCTCCACTTT.

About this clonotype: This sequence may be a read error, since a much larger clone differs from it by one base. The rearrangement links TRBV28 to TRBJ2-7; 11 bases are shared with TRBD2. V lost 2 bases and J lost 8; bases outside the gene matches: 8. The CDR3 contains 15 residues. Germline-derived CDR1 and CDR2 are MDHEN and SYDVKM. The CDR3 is CASSLLTSGSHQQYF. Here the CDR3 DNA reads TGTGCCAGCAGTTTACTAACTAGCGGGAGCCACCAGCAGTACTTC.